This T cell receptor beta chain was captured in a study of blood T cell repertoires in COVID-19. On this clone itself: Relative to the germline gene, one junction end is altered; a read error may explain this.

CDR1 and CDR2 (germline): LGHDT, YNNKEL (reference sequence). The CDR3 is 13 residues long. TCRdb keeps only in-frame clones here, not all; method: immunoSEQ multiplex PCR. There are 79,000 or so clones in the sample; roughly 84% occur only once, and roughly 11% lies in the top ten. The rearrangement links TRBV3-1 (or the pseudogene TRBV3-2) to TRBJ1-1; possibly TRBD1 for D (5 bases). This sequence was found in a man aged 55-75 years with COVID-19, enrolled during active disease. The source material was peripheral blood. The CDR3 region has the DNA TGTGCCAGCAGCCAGGGGGGTGAATCGCCGGGAACCTTT. Its translation: CASSQGGESPGTF.